This T cell receptor beta chain was sequenced in a study of blood T cell repertoires in COVID-19. Overall study: Donors in the United States, Italy and Spain gave samples during acute or convalescent COVID-19.

Here immunoSEQ multiplex PCR was the method, and the copy in TCRdb shows in-frame clones only, minus some. The table records 300,000 to 400,000 clones, around 89% of them present only once. This clonotype originated in a woman aged 25 to 39 with COVID-19, enrolled during active disease. Sequencing was carried out using peripheral blood.

CDR3 nucleotides: TGTGCCAGCAGTTACCCCCTAGCGGGGAACACCGGGGAGCTGTTTTTT. It specifies CASSYPLAGNTGELFF. The rearrangement uses TRBV6-5 and TRBJ2-2; the match to TRBD2 covers 8 bases. After removal of 2 bases from V and 1 base from J, the junction contained 3 bases not matched to a gene. The CDR3 is made up of 16 amino acids. Germline assignment: CDR1 MNHEY and CDR2 SVGAGI.